These T cell receptor beta chains were read from a single sample in a study of blood T cell repertoires in COVID-19. The table came from immunoSEQ multiplex PCR; TCRdb's copy has only in-frame clones and leaves some out. The data contain 90,000 to 110,000 clones, 75% to 85% of them singletons. The sample consisted of peripheral blood. The receptors were gathered from a woman in her 70s with acute or convalescent COVID-19. CDR3s include the opening cysteine and the closing phenylalanine or tryptophan. D genes are given only for firm matches. Clone sizes are given selectively: once, few, many, or a class where the clone is expanded.

abundance	v_gene	j_gene	d_gene	CDR3nt	CDR3aa
.	TRBV28	TRBJ2-2	TRBD2	TGTGGTCTAGCGGGGGGCACCGGGGAGCTGTTTTTT	CGLAGGTGELFF
few	TRBV7-9	TRBJ1-3	.	TGTGCCAGCAGCTCGGGAGCGGGACACTCTGGAAACACCATATATTTT	CASSSGAGHSGNTIYF
.	TRBV6-5	TRBJ2-7	TRBD1	TGTGCCAGCAGTTGGGGACAGGGGTTACGGGGCGAGCAGTACTTC	CASSWGQGLRGEQYF
.	TRBV9	TRBJ2-1	.	TGTGCCAGCAGCGCCTCACTGCTAGACCTACGTGCCAATGAGCAGTTCTTC	CASSASLLDLRANEQFF
.	TRBV4-3	TRBJ2-7	TRBD2	TGCGCCAGCAGCCCCGGTCGAGCGGGAGGTAGCGAGCAGTACTTC	CASSPGRAGGSEQYF
.	TRBV20-1	TRBJ1-5	.	TGCAGTGCCAGTATGCCGGGGGATCGGAATCAGCCCCAGCATTTT	CSASMPGDRNQPQHF
.	TRBV11-2	TRBJ2-3	.	TGTGCCAGCAGCACAAACACAGGACCTCCCACAGATACGCAGTATTTT	CASSTNTGPPTDTQYF
few	TRBV6-5	TRBJ1-6	.	TGTGCCATCAAAATAGGACCGGGGGATTCACCCCTCCACTTT	CAIKIGPGDSPLHF
.	TRBV5-1	TRBJ2-7	.	TGCGCCAGCAGCTTGACGCCAGTCAGCTCCTACGAGCAGTACTTC	CASSLTPVSSYEQYF
.	TRBV9	TRBJ1-6	.	TGTGCCAGCAGCGTAGAGGTCAGGGGCGGATCACCCCTCCACTTT	CASSVEVRGGSPLHF
few	TRBV27	TRBJ1-2	.	TGTGCCAGCAGCGCCGCAGGGTTGGGATCTGGCTACACCTTC	CASSAAGLGSGYTF
.	TRBV9	TRBJ2-2	TRBD2	TGTGCCAGCAGCGTAGTGAGCGGGGGGAACACCGGGGAGCTGTTTTTT	CASSVVSGGNTGELFF
.	TRBV27	TRBJ1-5	.	TGTGCCAGCAGTCAGGGTTGGGATCAGCCCCAGCATTTT	CASSQGWDQPQHF
.	TRBV6-5	TRBJ2-7	TRBD2	TGTGCCAGCAGTTACTCAGGGACTAGGGCCTACGAGCAGTACTTC	CASSYSGTRAYEQYF
.	TRBV6-2/TRBV6-3	TRBJ1-1	.	TGTGCCAGCAGTCTAACCATCTCGACAGGCGAAGCTTTCTTT	CASSLTISTGEAFF
.	TRBV6-5	TRBJ1-1	.	TGTGCCAGCAGTTATGGGTGGGGGGGAATGAACACTGAAGCTTTCTTT	CASSYGWGGMNTEAFF